These T cell receptor beta chains were read from a single sample in a study of blood T cell repertoires in COVID-19. Sequencing was performed with immunoSEQ multiplex PCR; in TCRdb, only in-frame clones are kept and a portion is missing. The repertoire has 300,000 to 400,000 clones, 70% to 90% of them found once; the top ten carry approximately 4%. The sequenced sample consisted of PBMCs or T cells enriched from blood (not recorded which). Receptors originate from a woman in her thirties or forties with acute COVID-19. Each CDR3 is given with its conserved first and last residue. The D gene is left open where the match is weak. Not every row has a clone size; where given, it reads once, few, many or a size class.

J | V | length | size | D | DNA | CDR3
TRBJ2-2 | TRBV4-3 | 17 | - | - | TGCGCCAGCAGCCAATTGTCGTGGCAGGGTGTTCCCGGGGAGCTGTTTTTT | CASSQLSWQGVPGELFF
TRBJ1-4 | TRBV5-1 | 14 | - | - | TGCGCCAGCAGCCGCGACGGGGAAAATGAAAAACTGTTTTTT | CASSRDGENEKLFF
TRBJ2-3 | TRBV15 | 14 | - | - | TGTGCCACCAGCAGAGGGGGGGACTCAGATACGCAGTATTTT | CATSRGGDSDTQYF
TRBJ2-7 | TRBV7-2 | 16 | - | - | TGTGCCAGCAGCTTATCGACTGGGCTAGCTTCCTACGAGCAGTACTTC | CASSLSTGLASYEQYF
TRBJ2-5 | TRBV7-2 | 16 | few | TRBD1 | TGTGCCAGCAGACCGAAGACAGGGGGCGGGTTGGAGACCCAGTACTTC | CASRPKTGGGLETQYF
TRBJ1-1 | TRBV5-4 | 16 | - | TRBD1 | TGTGCCAGCAGCCAGAGAGCAGGGACAGGGAACACTGAAGCTTTCTTT | CASSQRAGTGNTEAFF
TRBJ1-1 | TRBV2 | 14 | - | - | TGTGCCAGCAGTGTCGACCGGGGGAACACTGAAGCTTTCTTT | CASSVDRGNTEAFF
TRBJ2-1 | TRBV18 | 13 | - | - | TGTGCCAGCTCACCATCTGCCAGGAATGAGCAGTTCTTC | CASSPSARNEQFF
TRBJ1-2 | TRBV11-2 | 14 | - | TRBD1 | TGTGCCAGCACTCTCCCGGGACAGCTCTATGGCTACACCTTC | CASTLPGQLYGYTF
TRBJ1-4 | TRBV20-1 | 15 | few | TRBD1 | TGCAGTGCTAGTAAAACCGGGACAGAGAATGAAAAACTGTTTTTT | CSASKTGTENEKLFF
TRBJ1-5 | TRBV19 | 17 | - | - | TGTGCCAGTAGTATCAGTAGTTCGGCCGGGAGTTATCAGCCCCAGCATTTT | CASSISSSAGSYQPQHF
TRBJ1-1 | TRBV3-1/TRBV3-2 | 13 | - | - | TGTGCCAGCCAACAGGGTGGGGGCACTGAAGCTTTCTTT | CASQQGGGTEAFF
TRBJ2-2 | TRBV28 | 14 | - | TRBD1 | TGTGCCAGCAGCCGATCAGGGGGCGGCGGGGAGCTGTTTTTT | CASSRSGGGGELFF
TRBJ2-7 | TRBV7-9 | 12 | - | - | TGTGCCAGCAGCACAAACGTTTACGAGCAGTACTTC | CASSTNVYEQYF
TRBJ2-5 | TRBV29-1 | 14 | - | TRBD2 | TGCAGCGCCGCTCGACAGACCGGGGGGGAGACCCAGTACTTC | CSAARQTGGETQYF
TRBJ1-4 | TRBV10-1 | 19 | - | TRBD1 | TGCGCCAGCAAGAAGCCCTTCCGGGACAGGGCCACTCGGGGGGAAAAACTGTTTTTT | CASKKPFRDRATRGEKLFF
TRBJ2-2 | TRBV5-1 | 16 | - | - | TGCGCCAGCAGCTTGGTTATCAGTTCGAACACCGGGGAGCTGTTTTTT | CASSLVISSNTGELFF
TRBJ1-2 | TRBV4-1 | 14 | - | - | TGCGCCAGCGGAAACTGGGAGTTTAACTATGGCTACACCTTC | CASGNWEFNYGYTF
TRBJ1-4 | TRBV19 | 15 | - | TRBD1 | TGTGCCAGTAATCATCTAGACAGGGGGAATGAAAAACTGTTTTTT | CASNHLDRGNEKLFF
TRBJ2-7 | TRBV12-3/TRBV12-4 | 11 | - | - | TGTGCCAGCAGTAATCAGTACGAGCAGTACTTC | CASSNQYEQYF
TRBJ2-5 | TRBV6-4 | 17 | - | - | TGTGCCAGCAGTCCTCAGGGACATAGAAAGGGGGGGAAGACCCAGTACTTC | CASSPQGHRKGGKTQYF
TRBJ1-1 | TRBV7-2 | 16 | - | - | TGTGCCAGCAGATCCGACGGGGGGTTTGTGAGCACTGAAGCTTTCTTT | CASRSDGGFVSTEAFF
TRBJ1-1 | TRBV10-3 | 12 | - | - | TGTGCCAGCCGGAGAGGGAGTACTGAAGCTTTCTTT | CASRRGSTEAFF
TRBJ2-2 | TRBV19 | 16 | - | TRBD1 | TGTGCCAGTACCTCTCTGGGGACAGCGAACACCGGGGAGCTGTTTTTT | CASTSLGTANTGELFF
TRBJ2-1 | TRBV6-5 | 16 | - | - | TGTGCCAGCAGTTACTCAGGCGGAAGCTCCTACAATGAGCAGTTCTTC | CASSYSGGSSYNEQFF
TRBJ2-7 | TRBV28 | 17 | - | TRBD2 | TGTGCCAGCAGAACATCAGCGGGAGGGCTTAACCGGTACGAGCAGTACTTC | CASRTSAGGLNRYEQYF
TRBJ2-3 | TRBV19 | 12 | - | TRBD2 | TGTGCCAGTAGCGGGGGGGTCGATACGCAGTATTTT | CASSGGVDTQYF
TRBJ1-4 | TRBV27 | 15 | - | - | TGTGCCAGCAGTTTATCGAAGGCGGGGGTTGAAAAACTGTTTTTT | CASSLSKAGVEKLFF
TRBJ2-2 | TRBV5-1 | 13 | - | - | TGCGCCAGCAGCGAAAATCTATCCGGGGAGCTGTTTTTT | CASSENLSGELFF
TRBJ2-5 | TRBV6-5 | 15 | - | TRBD2 | TGTGCCTGCGCACACGTAGCCTTCGGGAGGGAGACCCAGTACTTC | CACAHVAFGRETQYF
TRBJ2-5 | TRBV19 | 13 | - | TRBD2 | TGTGCCAGTAGTGGGACTAGGCAAGAGACCCAGTACTTC | CASSGTRQETQYF
TRBJ1-4 | TRBV11-2 | 17 | - | - | TGTGCCAGCAGCTTAGGCCAGGGGCAACCTCGGGGTGAAAAACTGTTTTTT | CASSLGQGQPRGEKLFF
TRBJ1-2 | TRBV6-5 | 15 | - | - | TGTGCCAGCAGTTACTCGTCAGGGTACGACTATGGCTACACCTTC | CASSYSSGYDYGYTF
TRBJ2-5 | TRBV7-8 | 16 | - | - | TGTGCCAGCAGCTCCTCGCGGGTGGACGGACAAGAGACCCAGTACTTC | CASSSSRVDGQETQYF
TRBJ2-2 | TRBV5-4 | 15 | - | - | TGTGCCAGCAGTACGGGACTGGCGAACACCGGGGAGCTGTTTTTT | CASSTGLANTGELFF
TRBJ1-3 | TRBV7-8 | 19 | - | - | TGTGCCAGCAGCTACGATAGTTCATTGGGGGCTGATGCGGGAAACACCATATATTTT | CASSYDSSLGADAGNTIYF
TRBJ1-6 | TRBV7-8 | 13 | - | - | TGTGCCAGCAGCCCTAAGGACTATTCACCCCTCCACTTT | CASSPKDYSPLHF
TRBJ1-3 | TRBV11-2 | 15 | - | - | TGTGCCAGCAGCGAACGTCCAGGGGCTGGAAACACCATATATTTT | CASSERPGAGNTIYF
TRBJ2-7 | TRBV28 | 11 | - | - | TGTGCCAGCCGTAACGGGGTCAAGCAGTACTTC | CASRNGVKQYF
TRBJ1-3 | TRBV6-1 | 15 | - | TRBD1 | TGTGCCAGCAGTGACAGGGGGCCAGCTGGAAACACCATATATTTT | CASSDRGPAGNTIYF
TRBJ1-1 | TRBV11-3 | 13 | few | - | TGTGCCAGCAGCTTGGGCGAGAACACTGAAGCTTTCTTT | CASSLGENTEAFF
TRBJ2-2 | TRBV4-1 | 17 | - | - | TGCGCCAGCAGCCAGTATAATAAACAGCTCAACACCGGGGAGCTGTTTTTT | CASSQYNKQLNTGELFF
TRBJ2-1 | TRBV15 | 17 | - | TRBD1 | TGTGCCACCAGCAGAGCTTGGGGACAGGGGTCCTACAATGAGCAGTTCTTC | CATSRAWGQGSYNEQFF
TRBJ1-2 | TRBV9 | 19 | few | TRBD1 | TGTGCCAGCAGCGTGCAGGACAGGGGGCCCACCGTGGCTAACTATGGCTACACCTTC | CASSVQDRGPTVANYGYTF
TRBJ2-1 | TRBV24-1 | 12 | - | - | TGTGCCACCAGTGACAGCTACAGGGTCCAGTTCTTC | CATSDSYRVQFF
TRBJ1-1 | TRBV6-2/TRBV6-3 | 14 | - | - | TGTGCCAGCAGTTACGCGGGGTCGGGGACTGAAGCTTTCTTT | CASSYAGSGTEAFF
TRBJ2-3 | TRBV27 | 16 | - | TRBD1 | TGTGCCAGCAGTATACTGGGACAGGGGGATTCAGATACGCAGTATTTT | CASSILGQGDSDTQYF